Listed here are 7 T cell receptor beta chains from one sample, sequenced in a study of cytomegalovirus exposure and HLA in healthy donors. PCR primers comprised 60 Vbeta and 13 Jbeta primers. Clones were sequenced by immunoSEQ multiplex PCR, and TCRdb holds only the in-frame ones, with some missing. Of under 100,000 clones listed, around three quarters were seen once; the top ten hold over 13%. The sequenced sample consisted of PBMCs. These receptors came from a woman in her forties or fifties in good health and CMV-seropositive.

The gene calls are TRBV10-1 and TRBJ2-1; D gene uncertain. This CDR3 is 14 amino acids long. The germline V and J ends were trimmed by 4 bases and 1 base, with 8 bases remaining between them. Germline CDR1 is WNHNN and CDR2 is SYGVQD (reference sequence). The CDR3 region has the DNA TGCGCCAGCAGTGCTACTTTTTCCTACAATGAGCAGTTCTTC. Translated: CASSATFSYNEQFF.

The V and J genes are TRBV14 and TRBJ2-7; 10 nucleotides align to TRBD2. CDR3 length: 17 residues. Germline trimming cut 3 bases from V and 7 bases from J; bases unmatched to any gene: 15. CDR1 SGHDN and CDR2 FVKESK come from the germline V gene. In nucleotides, the CDR3 is TGTGCCAGCAGCCACCGAACCGGGACTAGCGCCTTAGAGGAGCAGTACTTC. Protein: CASSHRTGTSALEEQYF.

V usage is TRBV5-1 and J usage is TRBJ1-6; 9 nucleotides agree with TRBD1. The CDR3 spans 15 residues. CDR1 and CDR2 (germline): SGHRS, YFSETQ. V gave up 2 bases and J gave up 10 bases; unmatched junction bases: 7. The CDR3 here is CASSLSDRGTSPLHF. The CDR3 region has the DNA TGCGCCAGCAGCTTATCCGACAGGGGGACCTCACCCCTCCACTTT.

The chain employs TRBV2 and TRBJ2-2, with D tentatively TRBD1 (6 bases). The CDR3 sequence is 17 residues long. Germline-derived CDR1 and CDR2 are SNHLY and FYNNEI. Trimming stripped 6 bases from V and 5 bases from J, with 22 bases between. The CDR3 spells CASRPSLGTLFTGELFF. DNA for the CDR3: TGTGCCAGCAGACCGTCCCTGGGGACACTTTTTACCGGGGAGCTGTTTTTT.

This chain connects TRBV7-6 to TRBJ2-5; 14 nucleotides line up with TRBD2. The CDR3 sequence is 15 residues long. Germline lookup yields CDR1 SGHVS and CDR2 FNYEAQ. After removal of 8 bases from V and 3 bases from J, the junction contained 5 bases not matched to a gene. The CDR3 is CASGTSGRAEETQYF. CDR3 sequence (DNA): TGTGCCAGCGGGACTAGCGGGAGAGCAGAAGAGACCCAGTACTTC.

This sequence joins TRBV5-1 and TRBJ1-6; TRBD1 aligns across 10 bases. J gave up 10 bases and V 4 bases, and 8 bases lay outside the gene matches. Looked up from germline, CDR1 is SGHRS and CDR2 is YFSETQ. The CDR3 length is 15 residues. The CDR3 coding sequence is TGCGCCAGCAGCCAAGGACAGGGGGAACAATCACCCCTCCACTTT. It codes for CASSQGQGEQSPLHF.

This chain joins TRBV10-3 and TRBJ2-2, with 10 positions matching TRBD1. Germline trimming cut 9 bases from V and 0 bases from J; bases unmatched to any gene: 10. Germline V lookup: CDR1 ENHRY, CDR2 SYGVKD. This CDR3 contains 17 residues. In DNA form, the CDR3 reads TGTGCCATTCCGGGACAGGGGTCTAACGCGAACACCGGGGAGCTGTTTTTT. It codes for CAIPGQGSNANTGELFF.